This paragraph covers one T cell receptor beta chain sequence. Antigen: not known. One end of the junction is discordant with germline, which a read error may explain. The CDR3 is made up of 14 amino acids. CDR1 and CDR2 from the germline V gene are SNHLY and FYNNEI. The record originates from a study of cytomegalovirus exposure and HLA in healthy donors. On the study more broadly: Some 77 million unique TCRs from HLA-typed donors were held in an early release of data. Study-wide results and caveats: Information on immune exposure was restricted to one variable (CMV serostatus).

Vbeta (60) and Jbeta (13) primers were used in the PCR. Profiling relied on immunoSEQ multiplex PCR, and the TCRdb table lists in-frame clones only, not all of them. The sample holds over 150,000 clones; approximately 69% are singletons and the top ten take roughly 2.2%. This clonotype originated in a man under 40 in good health and CMV-seronegative. The chain employs TRBV2 and TRBJ1-5; TRBD1 matches 8 bases. The sample was PBMCs. As DNA, the CDR3 is TGTGCCAGCAGTGAGATTCCAGGGGGCCAGCCCCAGAATTTT. It codes for CASSEIPGGQPQNF. The full variable domain, its missing parts supplied by reference TRBV2 and TRBJ1-5, is EPEVTQTPSHQVTQMGQEVILRCVPISNHLYFYWYRQILGQKVEFLVSFYNNEISEKSEIFDDQFSVERPDGSNFTLKIRSTKLEDSAMYFCASSEIPGGQPQNFGDGTRLSIL.